Listed below are T cell receptor beta chains from one sample, sequenced in a study of human T cells and chemical hapten exposure. Using its own MiXCR run on the RACE reads, TCRdb lists one record per CDR3 protein. Of about 380,000 distinct CDR3 sequences detected, about 4.8% appear once; the ten largest clones hold under 2.5%. The material sequenced was whole blood, taken in connection with sensitization to the hapten diphenylcyclopropenone (DPC). These receptor sequences come from a woman in her forties or fifties with alopecia areata. Some clones in this sample may be carry-over from other donors' samples. Both conserved end residues are part of each CDR3. A D gene is named only where the DNA matches it firmly. Size values are once, few and many counts, or a class for expanded clones, and some rows have none.

CDR3 DNA: TGTGCCAGCAGCCCACTAGCGGGAGGGCCCGGCTACAATGAGCAGTTCTTC
CDR3 protein: CASSPLAGGPGYNEQFF
D gene: TRBD2
J gene: TRBJ2-1
clone size: many
V gene: TRBV7-2

CDR3 DNA: TGTGCCAGTGGAGGGAGGTCCTACAATGAGCAGTTCTTC
CDR3 protein: CASGGRSYNEQFF
D gene: NA
J gene: TRBJ2-1
clone size: NA
V gene: TRBV19

CDR3 DNA: TGTGCCAGCAGTTTCAACACTAACTATGGCTACACCTTC
CDR3 protein: CASSFNTNYGYTF
D gene: NA
J gene: TRBJ1-2
clone size: many
V gene: TRBV12-3/TRBV12-4

CDR3 DNA: TGTGCCAGCAGTCCGGGACAGGGGGTGACCCAGTACTTC
CDR3 protein: CASSPGQGVTQYF
D gene: TRBD1
J gene: TRBJ2-5
clone size: few
V gene: TRBV12-3/TRBV12-4

CDR3 DNA: TGTGCCAGCAGCTTGTGGGTCAGGGGGCAGGCAAGCAATCAGCCCCAGCATTTT
CDR3 protein: CASSLWVRGQASNQPQHF
D gene: TRBD1
J gene: TRBJ1-5
clone size: NA
V gene: TRBV5-8

CDR3 DNA: TGTGCCAGCAGTCTAGTATCCCCGGGACCGACTCTTCGTGGCTACACCTTC
CDR3 protein: CASSLVSPGPTLRGYTF
D gene: NA
J gene: TRBJ1-2
clone size: few
V gene: TRBV28

CDR3 DNA: TGCAGCACCCTAGCGGGTAGCTCCTACAATGAGCAGTTCTTC
CDR3 protein: CSTLAGSSYNEQFF
D gene: TRBD2
J gene: TRBJ2-1
clone size: many
V gene: TRBV29-1

CDR3 DNA: TGCAGCGTTGAGGTCGGAGCAGATACGCAGTATTTT
CDR3 protein: CSVEVGADTQYF
D gene: NA
J gene: TRBJ2-3
clone size: NA
V gene: TRBV29-1

CDR3 DNA: TGTGCCAGCAGCTTAGAGGGGGTGGGCCCTAGCTGGACCTACGAGCAGTACTTC
CDR3 protein: CASSLEGVGPSWTYEQYF
D gene: NA
J gene: TRBJ2-7
clone size: few
V gene: TRBV11-3

CDR3 DNA: TGTGCCAGCAGTGCTATAGGGAATCAGCCCCAGCATTTT
CDR3 protein: CASSAIGNQPQHF
D gene: NA
J gene: TRBJ1-5
clone size: few
V gene: TRBV25-1

CDR3 DNA: TGTGCCAGCAGCTTGATCGGGACAGGGCCCACAGATACGCAGTATTTT
CDR3 protein: CASSLIGTGPTDTQYF
D gene: TRBD1
J gene: TRBJ2-3
clone size: few
V gene: TRBV5-6

CDR3 DNA: TGTGCCAGCAGCCGGGACAGGATCTATGGCTACACCTTC
CDR3 protein: CASSRDRIYGYTF
D gene: TRBD1
J gene: TRBJ1-2
clone size: few
V gene: TRBV6-2/TRBV6-3

CDR3 DNA: TGTGCCAGCAGCGTAGAGGGACAGGGGGTTACCAATACGCAGTATTTT
CDR3 protein: CASSVEGQGVTNTQYF
D gene: TRBD1
J gene: TRBJ2-3
clone size: many
V gene: TRBV9

CDR3 DNA: TGTGCCAGCAGTTCTTCTAGCGGGAGGTATGAGCAGTTCTTC
CDR3 protein: CASSSSSGRYEQFF
D gene: TRBD2
J gene: TRBJ2-1
clone size: many
V gene: TRBV6-5

CDR3 DNA: TGTGCCACCAGCAGAACCAACAGGGGCACAGATACGCAGTATTTT
CDR3 protein: CATSRTNRGTDTQYF
D gene: NA
J gene: TRBJ2-3
clone size: NA
V gene: TRBV15

CDR3 DNA: TGTGCCACCAGTGAATGGGGTAACGAAAAACTGTTTTTT
CDR3 protein: CATSEWGNEKLFF
D gene: NA
J gene: TRBJ1-4
clone size: many
V gene: TRBV24-1

CDR3 DNA: TGTGCCAGCAGCAACCGCGGGCCGCGCCCTTCAGCTTTCTTT
CDR3 protein: CASSNRGPRPSAFF
D gene: NA
J gene: TRBJ1-1
clone size: many
V gene: TRBV28

CDR3 DNA: TGTGCCAGCAGCTCGCCTCCCGAGACCCAGTACTTC
CDR3 protein: CASSSPPETQYF
D gene: NA
J gene: TRBJ2-5
clone size: NA
V gene: TRBV7-2

CDR3 DNA: TGTGCCAGCAGCCATCCGGGACAGGGGGAGTACAATGAGCAGTTCTTC
CDR3 protein: CASSHPGQGEYNEQFF
D gene: NA
J gene: TRBJ2-1
clone size: NA
V gene: TRBV21-1

CDR3 DNA: TGTGCCAGCAGGGCCGACCTTGCAACTAATGAAAAACTGTTTTTT
CDR3 protein: CASRADLATNEKLFF
D gene: NA
J gene: TRBJ1-4
clone size: NA
V gene: TRBV6-5

CDR3 DNA: TGCAGTGCTAGAGCTGGTTCAATCGACACTGAAGCTTTCTTT
CDR3 protein: CSARAGSIDTEAFF
D gene: NA
J gene: TRBJ1-1
clone size: NA
V gene: TRBV20-1

CDR3 DNA: TGTGCCAGCAGTCGGATGACAGGGGGGAGTACCGGGGAGCTGTTTTTT
CDR3 protein: CASSRMTGGSTGELFF
D gene: TRBD1
J gene: TRBJ2-2
clone size: few
V gene: TRBV27

CDR3 DNA: TGTGCCAGCAGCTTATTCAACAGGGGTAACTATGGCTACACCTTC
CDR3 protein: CASSLFNRGNYGYTF
D gene: TRBD1
J gene: TRBJ1-2
clone size: NA
V gene: TRBV7-2

CDR3 DNA: TGTGCCAGCAGTCCACTAGCGGGGGAGACCCAGTACTTC
CDR3 protein: CASSPLAGETQYF
D gene: TRBD2
J gene: TRBJ2-5
clone size: many
V gene: TRBV6-1

CDR3 DNA: TGTGCCAGCAGCAGAGGAGCGGGAGTGGTGGATGAGCAGTTCTTC
CDR3 protein: CASSRGAGVVDEQFF
D gene: NA
J gene: TRBJ2-1
clone size: NA
V gene: TRBV21-1

CDR3 DNA: TGCGCCAGCAGCCTCCGGGACAGGACCCAAGAGACCCAGTACTTC
CDR3 protein: CASSLRDRTQETQYF
D gene: TRBD1
J gene: TRBJ2-5
clone size: few
V gene: TRBV5-1

CDR3 DNA: TGTGCCAGCAGCTTGCTCAGGACAGGGGTCTCCTACGAGCAGTACTTC
CDR3 protein: CASSLLRTGVSYEQYF
D gene: TRBD1
J gene: TRBJ2-7
clone size: many
V gene: TRBV5-6

CDR3 DNA: TGTGCCAGCAGTTACGGGACAGGGGGCTTGCAGCCCCAGCATTTT
CDR3 protein: CASSYGTGGLQPQHF
D gene: TRBD1
J gene: TRBJ1-5
clone size: many
V gene: TRBV2

CDR3 DNA: TGTGCCACCAGAGGATTCGCCAATCAGCCCCAGCATTTT
CDR3 protein: CATRGFANQPQHF
D gene: NA
J gene: TRBJ1-5
clone size: many
V gene: TRBV24-1

CDR3 DNA: TGTGCCAGCAGCCCGACTGAGCTTCAAGAGACCCAGTACTTC
CDR3 protein: CASSPTELQETQYF
D gene: NA
J gene: TRBJ2-5
clone size: few
V gene: TRBV6-5

CDR3 DNA: TGTGCCAGCGGATTAACACCGGGACTAAGGGGCACCGGGGAGCTGTTTTTT
CDR3 protein: CASGLTPGLRGTGELFF
D gene: TRBD2
J gene: TRBJ2-2
clone size: many
V gene: TRBV12-3/TRBV12-4

CDR3 DNA: TGTGCCAGCAGTGAATTAGGGGGTAACAACTACGAGCAGTACTTC
CDR3 protein: CASSELGGNNYEQYF
D gene: NA
J gene: TRBJ2-7
clone size: few
V gene: TRBV2

CDR3 DNA: TGTGCCAGCAGCCCCCCGAGGGAAGAGACCCAGTACTTC
CDR3 protein: CASSPPREETQYF
D gene: NA
J gene: TRBJ2-5
clone size: few
V gene: TRBV5-4

CDR3 DNA: TGTGCCAGCAGCCGGGAGGGGAGCTCCTACGAGCAGTACTTC
CDR3 protein: CASSREGSSYEQYF
D gene: TRBD2
J gene: TRBJ2-7
clone size: few
V gene: TRBV5-6

CDR3 DNA: TGCGCCAGCAGCCAAGATCCGGGCGGGACCAGCTACGAGCAGTACTTC
CDR3 protein: CASSQDPGGTSYEQYF
D gene: NA
J gene: TRBJ2-7
clone size: many
V gene: TRBV4-3

CDR3 DNA: TGTGCCAGCTCACCGGCGGGGGCCGGCACTGAAGCTTTCTTT
CDR3 protein: CASSPAGAGTEAFF
D gene: NA
J gene: TRBJ1-1
clone size: many
V gene: TRBV18

CDR3 DNA: TGTGCCAGCAGCTTAGCCCCAATTCAGAACACTGAAGCTTTCTTT
CDR3 protein: CASSLAPIQNTEAFF
D gene: NA
J gene: TRBJ1-1
clone size: few
V gene: TRBV7-2

CDR3 DNA: TGTGCCAGCAGCTTGTCGGGAACTGGTGACGGCTACACCTTC
CDR3 protein: CASSLSGTGDGYTF
D gene: NA
J gene: TRBJ1-2
clone size: many
V gene: TRBV5-6

CDR3 DNA: TGTGCCAGCGCGGGACGGCAAGCTTTCTTT
CDR3 protein: CASAGRQAFF
D gene: NA
J gene: TRBJ1-1
clone size: many
V gene: TRBV28

CDR3 DNA: TGCAGTGCTAGAGATATAAGGACGGCCCACACAGATACGCAGTATTTT
CDR3 protein: CSARDIRTAHTDTQYF
D gene: NA
J gene: TRBJ2-3
clone size: NA
V gene: TRBV20-1

CDR3 DNA: TGCGCCAGCAGCTTAGGGGACCCTCGAGCCCAAGAGACCCAGTACTTC
CDR3 protein: CASSLGDPRAQETQYF
D gene: NA
J gene: TRBJ2-5
clone size: many
V gene: TRBV5-1

CDR3 DNA: TGCGCCAGCAGCAAAACACAGGGGGGAGAGACCCAGTACTTC
CDR3 protein: CASSKTQGGETQYF
D gene: TRBD1
J gene: TRBJ2-5
clone size: many
V gene: TRBV5-1

CDR3 DNA: TGCAGTGCTCTCGGACAGGTAAACACTGAAGCTTTCTTT
CDR3 protein: CSALGQVNTEAFF
D gene: TRBD1
J gene: TRBJ1-1
clone size: NA
V gene: TRBV20-1

CDR3 DNA: TGCAGTGCTAGCGGGACGCTGAACACCGGGGAGCTGTTTTTT
CDR3 protein: CSASGTLNTGELFF
D gene: NA
J gene: TRBJ2-2
clone size: many
V gene: TRBV20-1

CDR3 DNA: TGTGCCAGCAGCCCCGAGGCCACCGGCAGGGCCCGAACTGAAGCTTTCTTT
CDR3 protein: CASSPEATGRARTEAFF
D gene: NA
J gene: TRBJ1-1
clone size: many
V gene: TRBV4-2

CDR3 DNA: TGTGCCAGCAGCTTTAACCAGGGACAGGGCACAGATACGCAGTATTTT
CDR3 protein: CASSFNQGQGTDTQYF
D gene: TRBD1
J gene: TRBJ2-3
clone size: NA
V gene: TRBV7-2

CDR3 DNA: TGTGCCAGCAGCTCCGCGGATCTCCTGCCCACAGATACGCAGTATTTT
CDR3 protein: CASSSADLLPTDTQYF
D gene: NA
J gene: TRBJ2-3
clone size: many
V gene: TRBV7-6

CDR3 DNA: TGTGCCAGCAGCCCCCCAAGCTACGAGCAGTACTTC
CDR3 protein: CASSPPSYEQYF
D gene: NA
J gene: TRBJ2-7
clone size: many
V gene: TRBV7-2

CDR3 DNA: TGTGCCTGGAATTTACAGGAATCTGAAAAACTGTTTTTT
CDR3 protein: CAWNLQESEKLFF
D gene: NA
J gene: TRBJ1-4
clone size: many
V gene: TRBV30

CDR3 DNA: TGTGCCAGCAGCTTAGGCAGGAACACCGGGGAGCTGTTTTTT
CDR3 protein: CASSLGRNTGELFF
D gene: NA
J gene: TRBJ2-2
clone size: many
V gene: TRBV13

CDR3 DNA: TGTGCCAGCAGGACCCCTGGGGGAAACACTGAAGCTTTCTTT
CDR3 protein: CASRTPGGNTEAFF
D gene: NA
J gene: TRBJ1-1
clone size: many
V gene: TRBV7-2

CDR3 DNA: TGCAGTGCCAGTTCCCGTGGAGGGCGCTACGAGCAGTACTTC
CDR3 protein: CSASSRGGRYEQYF
D gene: NA
J gene: TRBJ2-7
clone size: many
V gene: TRBV20-1

CDR3 DNA: TGTGCCAGCAGTTATGACTCGAAACGACCCTACAATGAGCAGTTCTTC
CDR3 protein: CASSYDSKRPYNEQFF
D gene: NA
J gene: TRBJ2-1
clone size: many
V gene: TRBV6-9

CDR3 DNA: TGTGCCACCAGTGAAGACATGCTCGGCAATCTGTATTTT
CDR3 protein: CATSEDMLGNLYF
D gene: NA
J gene: TRBJ2-3
clone size: many
V gene: TRBV24-1

CDR3 DNA: TGTGCCAGCAGTTTCGCGGGGGGAACTGGATCCTACGAGCAGTACTTC
CDR3 protein: CASSFAGGTGSYEQYF
D gene: TRBD2
J gene: TRBJ2-7
clone size: NA
V gene: TRBV28

CDR3 DNA: TGTGCCAGCAGTAATTCCGGGGGACAGGGTTACTACGAGCAGTACTTC
CDR3 protein: CASSNSGGQGYYEQYF
D gene: TRBD1
J gene: TRBJ2-7
clone size: many
V gene: TRBV6-6

CDR3 DNA: TGTGCCAGCAGCTTAGTGGGACTAGCGTTTGAGCAGTTCTTC
CDR3 protein: CASSLVGLAFEQFF
D gene: TRBD2
J gene: TRBJ2-1
clone size: many
V gene: TRBV11-2

CDR3 DNA: TGCAGCGTCGGGGGAGGGCCAGATACGCAGTATTTT
CDR3 protein: CSVGGGPDTQYF
D gene: TRBD2
J gene: TRBJ2-3
clone size: many
V gene: TRBV29-1

CDR3 DNA: TGTGCCAGCAGCCAAGATACGCCAGGCAACAATTCACCCCTCCACTTT
CDR3 protein: CASSQDTPGNNSPLHF
D gene: NA
J gene: TRBJ1-6
clone size: few
V gene: TRBV4-2